One T cell receptor (beta chain) is described in this entry. Authors' methods: Reference gene primers were amplified, and this amplification served to estimate nucleated cell counts. Data came from immunoSEQ multiplex PCR; TCRdb stores just in-frame clones and leaves some out. The D gene and trimming were derived from the DNA, and the V and J assignments and clone size from that table. The sample contains 90,000 to 110,000 clones, around 76% of which appear only once. Germline CDR1 MNHEY, CDR2 SVGEGT. The ends lost 2 bases at V and 7 bases at J; junction bases unmatched: 4. There are 13 residues in the CDR3. The data originate from a study of blood T cell repertoires in COVID-19. Whole-study context: Samples came from the United States, Italy and Spain, spanning acute and convalescent COVID-19. T cells, B-cell-depleted T cells, or PBMCs supplied cDNA or gDNA.

The chain links TRBV6-2 or TRBV6-3 to TRBJ1-1; the match to TRBD1 covers 7 bases. The sequencing sample was made of peripheral blood. This TCR was recovered from a woman in her seventies with acute or convalescent COVID-19. CDR3 sequence reads: CASSYQGGFEAFF. The CDR3 bases are TGTGCCAGCAGTTACCAGGGGGGCTTTGAAGCTTTCTTT.